These 15 T cell receptor beta chains came from one sample sequenced in a study of blood T cell repertoires in COVID-19. Profiling relied on immunoSEQ multiplex PCR, and the TCRdb table lists in-frame clones only, not all of them. Among about 320,000 clones, roughly 90% were seen once, and the ten largest hold about 4.2%. The specimen sequenced was PBMCs or T cells enriched from blood (not recorded which). Receptor source: a woman aged 25-40 years who had been exposed to COVID-19.

The chain has TRBV4-1 and TRBJ1-2, with 7 bases aligning to TRBD1. From germline, CDR1 is MGHRA and CDR2 YSYEKL. Unmatched junction bases numbered 8, after V lost 3 bases and J lost 4 bases. This CDR3 has 15 amino acids. The CDR3 DNA reads TGCGCCAGCAGCCAGTACAGGGACAGAACCTATGGCTACACCTTC. Protein product: CASSQYRDRTYGYTF.

This chain links TRBV3-1 (or the pseudogene TRBV3-2) with TRBJ2-1, with a weak D call TRBD1 (5 bases). The V end was cut by 1 base, the J end by 10 bases, with 14 bases between. This CDR3 region has 14 residues. Germline V CDR1 and CDR2: LGHDT, YNNKEL (reference sequence). CDR3 DNA sequence: TGTGCCAGCAGCCAAGTTCGCAGGGTGGGGGAGCAGTTCTTC. It is translated as CASSQVRRVGEQFF.

This clone was detected only once. The chain carries TRBV7-9 and TRBJ1-1, with 7 bases identical to TRBD1. Germline V gene data show CDR1 as SEHNR and CDR2 as FQNEAQ (reference sequence). With 5 bases clipped from V and 0 bases from J, the junction kept 6 bases outside the gene matches. The CDR3 covers 15 residues. The CDR3 DNA follows: TGTGCCAGCAGCCCAAGGGACAGTATGAACACTGAAGCTTTCTTT. Translation: CASSPRDSMNTEAFF.

The rearrangement links TRBV5-5 to TRBJ2-7; 7 bases are a match to TRBD1. The CDR3 runs to 15 residues. The germline gives CDR1 SGHKS, CDR2 YYEKEE (reference sequence). Trimming cost V 5 bases and J 3 bases; bases outside gene matches: 11. CDR3 amino acids: CASREGQLNYYEQYF. CDR3 nucleotide sequence: TGTGCCAGCAGAGAGGGACAGTTAAATTACTACGAGCAGTACTTC.

The CDR3 is CASTGQGTMNTEAFF. The CDR3 bases are TGTGCCAGCACCGGACAGGGGACTATGAACACTGAAGCTTTCTTT. The genes are TRBV9 and TRBJ1-1; TRBD1 agrees at 9 bases. Losses at the gene ends were 6 bases for V and 0 bases for J; bases not matched to a gene: 6. This CDR3 spans 15 amino acids. Germline CDR1 SGDLS, CDR2 YYNGEE.

This clone came up once. This chain connects TRBV30 to TRBJ1-2, with 8 bases lining up with TRBD1. The CDR3 is 16 amino acids. The V gene's germline CDR1 is GTSNPN and CDR2 SVGIG (reference sequence). V gave up 2 bases and J gave up 7 bases; unmatched junction bases: 15. CDR3 loop: CAWSTAPSDRVAGYTF. In DNA form, the CDR3 reads TGTGCCTGGAGTACAGCTCCCTCGGACAGGGTTGCTGGCTACACCTTC.

In its sample, this clone was seen a few times. The chain is built from TRBV2 and TRBJ2-5; D remains ambiguous. The germline V and J ends were trimmed by 4 bases and 5 bases, with 14 bases remaining between them. The CDR3 has 14 amino acids. Per the germline V gene, CDR1 is SNHLY and CDR2 is FYNNEI. In DNA form, the CDR3 reads TGTGCCAGCAGTGCAATCTTACCTCGGGAGACCCAGTACTTC. Translated: CASSAILPRETQYF.

The rearrangement uses TRBV5-6 and TRBJ1-3; D gene ambiguous. Germline V gene sequence: CDR1 SGHDT, CDR2 YYEEEE. There are 16 residues in the CDR3. The V end was cut by 0 bases, the J end by 0 bases, with 10 bases between. Here the CDR3 reads CASSLGQVLSGNTIYF. CDR3 coding DNA: TGTGCCAGCAGCTTGGGGCAGGTTCTCTCTGGAAACACCATATATTTT.

V is TRBV28 and J is TRBJ2-7; 9 bases fit TRBD1. Germline loops: CDR1 MDHEN, CDR2 SYDVKM. V lost 4 bases and J lost 5; bases outside the gene matches: 9. The CDR3 has 15 amino acids. CDR3 coding DNA: TGTGCCAGCAGTTCCTTTGGACAGGGGAGGAACGAGCAGTACTTC. Its protein is CASSSFGQGRNEQYF.

The chain recombines TRBV29-1 with TRBJ1-2, with D perhaps TRBD1 (5 bases). Trimming removed 2 bases at V and 8 bases at J, with 18 bases between. CDR1 and CDR2 (germline): SQVTM, ANQGSEA. This CDR3 is built from 14 residues. The CDR3 DNA follows: TGCAGCGTTGAATTATGGGACTCCCGTACGGGCTACACCTTC. Protein: CSVELWDSRTGYTF.

The sample holds one count of this clone. The rearrangement uses TRBV5-1 and TRBJ2-5, with 9 bases matching TRBD2. The CDR3 sequence is 14 residues long. Germline V gene lookup returns CDR1 SGHRS and CDR2 YFSETQ. The J segment lost 4 bases and the V segment lost 0 bases, leaving 1 base of the junction unmatched. The CDR3 DNA is TGCGCCAGCAGCTTGGGAGCGGGGGGAGAGACCCAGTACTTC. It translates to CASSLGAGGETQYF.

The rearrangement joins TRBV5-1 to TRBJ1-6; weak D call: TRBD1 (6 bases). The CDR3 has 14 amino acids. Trimming pared 0 bases from V and 13 bases from J, leaving 14 bases between. Germline values: CDR1 SGHRS, CDR2 YFSETQ. The CDR3 protein is CASSLGQGLSPLHF. CDR3 nucleotides: TGCGCCAGCAGCTTGGGGCAGGGGCTCTCCCCCCTCCACTTT.

The rearrangement uses TRBV7-2 and TRBJ2-7; D remains unclear. V lost 8 bases to trimming and J lost 0 bases, with 14 bases between them. Germline V CDR1 and CDR2: SGHTA, FQGNSA. This CDR3 has 14 amino acids. CDR3 nucleotides: TGTGCCAGCCGATTCACTCTTAGCTCCTACGAGCAGTACTTC. It translates to CASRFTLSSYEQYF.

This chain links TRBV9 with TRBJ2-7; D is unclear. The length of the CDR3 is 15 residues. V lost 4 bases to trimming and J lost 0 bases, with 14 bases between them. Germline loops: CDR1 SGDLS, CDR2 YYNGEE. For the CDR3, the DNA is TGTGCCAGCAGCCCACGAGCCTCGAGCTCCTACGAGCAGTACTTC. Translated: CASSPRASSSYEQYF.

This clone has only a few counts. V usage is TRBV7-2 and J usage is TRBJ2-7, with 8 bases fitting TRBD2. In germline, CDR1 is SGHTA, CDR2 FQGNSA. The V segment lost 6 bases and the J segment 2 bases; nucleotides outside the gene matches: 6. The length of the CDR3 is 14 residues. In nucleotides, the CDR3 is TGTGCCAGCAGTTTTAGCGGGGCTACCTACGAGCAGTACTTC. It yields the protein CASSFSGATYEQYF.